This T cell receptor beta chain stems from a study of T cell repertoires in cytomegalovirus infection. As for the study in general: Carrying CMV and the relevant HLA type showed in public TCR beta signatures. Study outcomes and limitations: Ex vivo, HLA-C-restricted CMV-specific TCR beta clonotypes prevailed over the rest of the response.

This clonotype has ten or more counts. The antigen is unknown. This CDR3 region has 14 residues. The ends were cut back, 6 bases at V and 2 bases at J, with 13 bases in the middle. From germline, CDR1 is SNHLY and CDR2 FYNNEI. MiXCR was run by TCRdb on the reads, yielding one entry per CDR3 protein. The sample has more than 200,000 distinct CDR3 sequences; 9.1% are singletons. The sample comprised PBMCs. The sequence was obtained from a human donor in good health (CMV status not recorded). Some clones in this sample may be carry-over from other donors' samples. The chain couples TRBV2 to TRBJ2-5; TRBD2 might be the D (6 bases). The CDR3 DNA is TGTGCCAGCAGGGACTCACGGGGGCAAGAGACCCAGTACTTC. Amino acid sequence: CASRDSRGQETQYF.